The source of this TCR beta chain is a study of vaccination effects on CD4 cells after COVID-19 (dated by TCRdb to about 2022). Study-wide context: Participants received two doses of either the BNT162b2 or the mRNA-1273 mRNA SARS-CoV-2 vaccine. SARS-CoV-2 spike-specific CD4+ TCR repertoires were compared before and after mRNA vaccination in COVID-19 convalescent patients and in infection-naive vaccine recipients. The full study included over 8 COVID-19 convalescent patients and several SARS-CoV-2-naive healthy vaccine recipients. Cultures from other donors in the study were sequenced with the Oncomine TCR Beta short-read assay on an Illumina iSeq 100. Study-wide conclusions, independent of this receptor: At late post-vaccination timepoints, both infection-induced and vaccine-induced clones showed marked clonal contraction, consistent with waning T cell responses. The study was limited by a small number of convalescent patients and lacked early post-infection timepoints. Among healthy vaccine recipients, nearly all vaccine-induced clones were SARS-CoV-2 mono-reactive, and only 1 of 255 was cross-reactive with common cold coronaviruses.

The receptor library was made with the immunoSEQ multiplex PCR assay. DNA from the CD4+ T cells that had been cultured and isolated underwent TCR beta CDR3 sequencing. Regarding the original processing steps: The analysis removed non-productive TCR sequences, trimmed reads to the CDR3 region, and retained only CDR3s that were 7 or more amino acids long. Antigen-specific clonotypes were identified with the MANAFEST web app by comparing expansion in peptide wells against reference cultures. To be called positive, a clone needed expansion at FDR<0.05 compared with the reference and with all other wells, an odds ratio greater than 5, and a frequency greater than 0.1% in two replicate wells. Clonotypes significantly expanded in SARS-CoV-2 spike wells and in at least one common cold coronavirus spike condition were defined as cross-reactive. Using the stringdist R package, CDR3 similarity was measured by Levenshtein distance, and unrooted trees were constructed with ape in R 3.6.1. TCRdb obtained this table from immuneACCESS and retained in-frame rearrangements with V and J assigned. These tables miss some clones; where compared with another copy, unresolved V genes account for less than half of the shortfall, and the remainder is unexplained. That table furnishes V, J and clone size, whereas the DNA furnished D and trimming. Within this sample are 55,000 to 75,000 clones, with about 65% of them counted one time only. The ten largest account for about 4.1% of the sample.

A remark on this clone: Its antigen remains unidentified. No per-base quality is available; no much larger clone lies one base away.

The germline V gene (reference sequence) gives CDR1 as SGHKS and CDR2 as YYEKEE. The CDR3 runs 17 amino acids, cysteine and phenylalanine included. Of all the DNA, just the CDR3 is kept, 51 bases in frame from base 1. V has 6 bases trimmed and J has 0 bases trimmed; junction bases matching no gene number 14. To identify antigen-specific CD4+ T cell clonotypes by their expansion, the ViraFEST assay first stimulated PBMC with viral peptide pools and then applied TCR sequencing. After about 9 days of culture, CD4+ T cells were isolated with the EasySep CD4+ T cell isolation kit. None of the healthy vaccine recipients had a prior SARS-CoV-2 infection, which was confirmed by nucleocapsid antibody tests that came back negative both before and after vaccination. Approximately 2 million PBMC per well were cultured in IMDM with about 4.6% human AB serum, 10 IU/ml IL-2 and gentamicin, plus 10 ug/ml peptides. Half of the culture medium was replaced with fresh IL-2-containing medium on days 3 and 7. Unless otherwise noted, each peptide stimulation condition was cultured in triplicate wells. Using Ficoll-Paque Plus gradient centrifugation, PBMC were separated from whole blood and then either used fresh or cryopreserved at -140C. The overlapping peptide pools covered the spike proteins of SARS-CoV-2 as well as those of the common cold coronaviruses HCoV-NL63, HCoV-OC43 and HCoV-229E. The QIAamp micro DNA kit was used to extract genomic DNA from the cultured CD4+ T cells.

The sequence links TRBV5-5 to TRBJ1-1, with 7 bases in between that match TRBD1. This TCR was recovered from a human donor who received a COVID-19 vaccine. The source was CD4+ T cells from PBMCs cultured with HCoV-OC43 spike peptides, collected before COVID-19 vaccination. According to the study, the label for this sample's cell subset or site signals: HCoV-OC43 spike overlapping peptide pool stimulation. The sequence in DNA is TGTGCCAGCACCTTACAGGGGAGTATAGAATTGAACACTGAAGCTTTCTTT. Translated, this gives CASTLQGSIELNTEAFF.